These 13 T cell receptor beta chains were sequenced from one sample in a study of cytomegalovirus exposure and HLA in healthy donors. The PCR employed 60 Vbeta primers together with 13 Jbeta primers. Sequencing used immunoSEQ multiplex PCR; TCRdb keeps in-frame clones, though not all of them. The table lists 150,000 to 200,000 clones, about 83% of them singletons. Sequencing used PBMCs. These receptors originate from a woman aged 30 to 39 in good health and CMV-seropositive.

This clone has a count of ten or more. V gene TRBV5-1 combines with J gene TRBJ2-7; D call uncertain. The CDR3 is made up of 13 amino acids. The V and J ends lost 0 bases and 2 bases respectively, with 6 bases between them. Germline CDR1 reads SGHRS; CDR2 reads YFSETQ. CDR3 sequence reads: CASSLARTYEQYF. CDR3 DNA sequence: TGCGCCAGCAGCTTGGCCAGAACCTACGAGCAGTACTTC.

The chain recombines TRBV7-2 with TRBJ1-4; 12 nucleotides agree with TRBD1. This CDR3 contains 17 residues. The V gene's germline CDR1 is SGHTA and CDR2 FQGNSA. Unmatched junction bases numbered 8, after V lost 4 bases and J lost 5 bases. The CDR3: CASSWDRGLDPNEKLFF. The CDR3 coding sequence is TGTGCCAGCAGCTGGGACAGGGGGCTCGACCCGAATGAAAAACTGTTTTTT.

This sequence joins TRBV7-9 and TRBJ1-6; no definite D call. Germline CDR1 is SEHNR and CDR2 is FQNEAQ (reference sequence). V lost 1 base and J lost 7, with 8 bases in between. CDR3 length: 14 residues. The CDR3 spells CASSLGAENSPLHF. The CDR3 region has the DNA TGTGCCAGCAGCTTAGGGGCAGAGAATTCACCCCTCCACTTT.

This chain joins TRBV6-4 and TRBJ2-5; D possibly corresponds to TRBD2 (6 bases). Germline V gene sequence: CDR1 MRHNA, CDR2 SNTAGT. This CDR3 has 15 residues. The V end was cut by 3 bases, the J end by 5 bases, with 16 bases between. As DNA, the CDR3 is TGTGCCAGCAGTGAGTTTGGGGGACTGGGGGAGACCCAGTACTTC. The encoded protein is CASSEFGGLGETQYF.

The chain uses TRBV11-2 and TRBJ1-3; D call uncertain. V gave up 5 bases and J gave up 3 bases, with 14 bases separating them. There are 15 residues in the CDR3. CDR1 SGHAT and CDR2 FQNNGV come from the germline V gene. The CDR3 protein is CASSPREGVGNTIYF. Here the CDR3 DNA reads TGTGCCAGCAGCCCAAGGGAGGGAGTTGGAAACACCATATATTTT.

This clone showed up just once. The chain employs TRBV5-1 and TRBJ2-1; 9 nucleotides align to TRBD1. The germline V gene encodes CDR1 SGHRS and CDR2 YFSETQ. The CDR3 consists of 17 residues. The junction had 16 bases not matched to a gene; V was cut back by 4 bases and J by 8 bases. The CDR3 sequence is CASSRRTGTGKGYEQFF. CDR3 nucleotide sequence: TGCGCCAGCAGCAGACGGACCGGGACAGGGAAGGGCTATGAGCAGTTCTTC.

This chain joins TRBV4-2 and TRBJ1-5; tentative D call: TRBD1 (6 bases). The CDR3 has 14 amino acids. The germline CDR1 and CDR2 sequences are LGHNA and YNFKEQ. V gave up 0 bases and J gave up 5 bases, with 8 bases separating them. The CDR3 DNA sequence: TGTGCCAGCAGCCAAGACAGGGGAGATCAGCCCCAGCATTTT. This sequence encodes CASSQDRGDQPQHF.

The chain links TRBV7-9 to TRBJ2-1, with D maybe TRBD1 (6 bases). The CDR3 extends over 12 amino acids. CDR1 and CDR2 from the germline V gene are SEHNR and FQNEAQ (reference sequence). With 4 bases removed from V and 7 bases from J, the gap between germline ends came to 8 bases. CDR3 sequence: CASSYQGNEQFF. CDR3 in DNA: TGTGCCAGCAGCTATCAGGGGAATGAGCAGTTCTTC.

On this clone: Other DNA sequences in the sample encode the same CDR3. The chain uses TRBV6-5 and TRBJ2-3; TRBD2 matches at 10 bases. Germline V CDR1 and CDR2: MNHEY, SVGAGI. J was trimmed by 2 bases and V by 6 bases; bases with no gene match: 5. CDR3 length: 15 amino acids. The CDR3 coding sequence is TGTGCCAGCAGAAGCGGGAGGGCTGTCACAGATACGCAGTATTTT. Its translation is CASRSGRAVTDTQYF.

V is TRBV7-9 and J is TRBJ1-1, with D unresolved. The V end was cut by 1 base, the J end by 7 bases, with 7 bases between. Germline-derived CDR1 and CDR2 are SEHNR and FQNEAQ (reference sequence). The length of the CDR3 is 12 residues. The CDR3: CASSLGQFEAFF. In DNA, the CDR3 is TGTGCCAGCAGCTTAGGGCAGTTTGAAGCTTTCTTT.

This clone was counted between two and nine times. The chain combines TRBV5-5 with TRBJ2-7, with 10 bases that match TRBD1. Germline CDR1 reads SGHKS; CDR2 reads YYEKEE (reference sequence). The CDR3 loop spans 15 amino acids. With V trimmed by 6 bases and J by 2 bases, 8 bases remained unmatched. The CDR3 DNA sequence: TGTGCCAGCAACCCGACAGGGGGCGCGCCCTACGAGCAGTACTTC. Protein: CASNPTGGAPYEQYF. Variable domain in full (rest from reference TRBV5-5 and TRBJ2-7): DAGVTQSPTHLIKTRGQQVTLRCSPISGHKSVSWYQQVLGQGPQFIFQYYEKEERGRGNFPDRFSARQFPNYSSELNVNALLLGDSALYLCASNPTGGAPYEQYFGPGTRLTVT.

The rearrangement links TRBV28 to TRBJ1-2; no firm D call. Trimming removed 3 bases from V and 8 bases from J, with 13 bases in between. There are 13 residues in the CDR3. Germline loops: CDR1 MDHEN, CDR2 SYDVKM. The CDR3 sequence is CASSFRPRRGYTF. CDR3 nucleotide sequence: TGTGCCAGCAGTTTCCGACCTAGGAGGGGCTACACCTTC.

The V and J genes are TRBV7-9 and TRBJ1-5, with D possibly TRBD1 on 6 matching bases. This CDR3 region has 13 residues. CDR1 and CDR2 (germline): SEHNR, FQNEAQ (reference sequence). Between the trimmed V and J ends, which lost 3 bases and 7 bases, there was a span of 10 bases. The CDR3 nucleotides read TGTGCCAGCAGCTTTACAGGGAACCAGCCCCAGCATTTT. Its protein product is CASSFTGNQPQHF. The whole variable domain, remainder taken from reference TRBV7-9 and TRBJ1-5, is DTGVSQNPRHKITKRGQNVTFRCDPISEHNRLYWYRQTLGQGPEFLTYFQNEAQLEKSRLLSDRFSAERPKGSFSTLEIQRTEQGDSAMYLCASSFTGNQPQHFGDGTRLSIL.